The 10 T cell receptor beta chains presented below share a single source sample, sequenced in a study of patients and donors after allogeneic stem cell transplantation. TCRdb independently ran MiXCR on the RT-PCR reads; one entry per CDR3 protein. The profile shows 200,000 to 250,000 distinct CDR3 sequences, about 14% of them singletons. The material sequenced was blood, either unsorted or a sorted T cell fraction (not recorded which). The source is a human donor who was either an allogeneic HSCT recipient or a stem cell or donor lymphocyte infusion donor (not recorded which). It is not recorded whose cells these are; they may come from a transplant donor.

This clonotype was observed a handful of times. The chain employs TRBV15 and TRBJ1-6; D is unclear. Deletions cut 2 bases from V and 4 bases from J, with 6 bases between. Germline CDR1 and CDR2: LNHNV and YYDKDF (reference sequence). This CDR3 comprises 14 residues. DNA for the CDR3: TGTGCCACCAGCAGACTCGATTATAATTCACCCCTCCACTTT. Its translation is CATSRLDYNSPLHF.

This clonotype was picked up many times. The chain recombines TRBV3-1 with TRBJ1-2; D gene unclear. The CDR3 has 13 residues. The germline V and J ends were trimmed by 0 bases and 5 bases, with 7 bases remaining between them. Germline loops: CDR1 LGHDT, CDR2 YNNKEL (reference sequence). CDR3 in DNA: TGTGCCAGCAGCCAAGACCAGACTTATGGCTACACCTTC. Its translation is CASSQDQTYGYTF.

Ten or more counts support this clonotype. This rearrangement joins TRBV12-3 or TRBV12-4 to TRBJ1-1; D call uncertain. Between the trimmed V and J ends, which lost 2 bases and 3 bases, there was a span of 4 bases. The CDR3 has 12 residues. Written as DNA, the CDR3 is TGTGCCAGCAGTTTAAGGGACACTGAAGCTTTCTTT. Amino acids: CASSLRDTEAFF.

This clonotype has a handful of counts. V gene TRBV28 combines with J gene TRBJ2-3; D might be TRBD1 or TRBD2, each matching 5 bases. There are 15 residues in the CDR3. Looked up from germline, CDR1 is MDHEN and CDR2 is SYDVKM. V lost 2 bases and J 3 bases, leaving 12 bases between the germline ends. In nucleotides, the CDR3 is TGTGCCAGCAGTTTAGGGGGTAGTGCGACAGATACGCAGTATTTT. This translates into CASSLGGSATDTQYF. Full variable domain (remainder filled in from reference TRBV28 and TRBJ2-3): DVKVTQSSRYLVKRTGEKVFLECVQDMDHENMFWYRQDPGLGLRLIYFSYDVKMKEKGDIPEGYSVSREKKERFSLILESASTNQTSMYLCASSLGGSATDTQYFGPGTRLTVL.

This clonotype was seen ten or more times. The chain has TRBV18 and TRBJ2-5; possibly TRBD1 for D (5 bases). The CDR3 loop spans 15 amino acids. The ends were cut back, 4 bases at V and 2 bases at J, with 14 bases in the middle. Germline V lookup: CDR1 KGHSH, CDR2 LQKENI. The CDR3 coding sequence is TGTGCCAGCTCACGGACACGACAAAAACAAGAGACCCAGTACTTC. This gives the protein CASSRTRQKQETQYF.

This clonotype showed up just a few times. The chain links TRBV7-8 to TRBJ2-5; D uncertain. V was clipped by 4 bases and J by 3 bases, with 9 bases between them. From germline, CDR1 is SGHVS and CDR2 FQNEAQ. The CDR3 extends over 13 amino acids. The CDR3 protein is CASSYALEETQYF. CDR3 DNA: TGTGCCAGCAGCTACGCCCTTGAAGAGACCCAGTACTTC.

The V call is TRBV2, the J call TRBJ1-6, with D perhaps TRBD1 (5 bases). Trimming took 6 bases from V and 5 from J, leaving 17 bases between them. CDR3 size: 16 residues. Germline V gene data show CDR1 as SNHLY and CDR2 as FYNNEI. Here the CDR3 DNA reads TGTGCCAGCAGGGGCAGGGCCAGACCAAATAATTCACCCCTCCACTTT. This translates into CASRGRARPNNSPLHF. Filled out from reference TRBV2 and TRBJ1-6, the complete variable domain reads EPEVTQTPSHQVTQMGQEVILRCVPISNHLYFYWYRQILGQKVEFLVSFYNNEISEKSEIFDDQFSVERPDGSNFTLKIRSTKLEDSAMYFCASRGRARPNNSPLHFGNGTRLTVT.

The J gene is TRBJ1-4, the V gene TRBV4-3; TRBD1 agrees at 8 bases. Germline V gene sequence: CDR1 LGHNA, CDR2 YSLEER. The CDR3 contains 17 residues. J gave up 8 bases and V 4 bases, and 15 bases lay outside the gene matches. This chain's CDR3 is CASSPELQGAGGEKLFF. CDR3 DNA sequence: TGCGCCAGCAGCCCGGAACTGCAGGGGGCGGGAGGGGAAAAACTGTTTTTT.

This chain uses TRBV5-6 with TRBJ2-7, with D possibly TRBD2 on 5 matching bases. V gave up 4 bases and J gave up 3 bases, with 11 bases separating them. The CDR3 consists of 13 residues. The germline CDR1 and CDR2 sequences are SGHDT and YYEEEE. The CDR3 spells CASSKTEGYEQYF. The CDR3 DNA follows: TGTGCCAGCAGCAAGACCGAGGGCTACGAGCAGTACTTC.

This clonotype was seen a few times. The chain has TRBV28 and TRBJ1-2; D gene ambiguous. The CDR3 extends over 14 amino acids. Germline V gene data show CDR1 as MDHEN and CDR2 as SYDVKM. V lost 6 bases to trimming and J lost 6 bases, with 17 bases between them. CDR3 DNA sequence: TGTGCCAGCAGCCCCGCGCCCCAACTCGATGGCTACACCTTC. It yields the protein CASSPAPQLDGYTF.